The 17 T cell receptor beta chains listed next were all sequenced from one sample in a study of cytomegalovirus exposure and HLA in healthy donors. The protocol was immunoSEQ multiplex PCR, while the TCRdb copy is restricted to in-frame clones and leaves out a portion. The table includes 160,000 or so clones, 88% detected once. Sequencing used PBMCs. Receptors originate from a man aged 18 to 35 in good health and CMV-seronegative.

The rearrangement links TRBV4-2 to TRBJ1-5; TRBD1 agrees at 8 bases. V lost 2 bases and J lost 2; bases outside the gene matches: 2. CDR1 LGHNA and CDR2 YNFKEQ come from the germline V gene. CDR3 length equals 15 residues. This CDR3 reads CASSQQTGGNQPQHF. Written as DNA, the CDR3 is TGTGCCAGCAGCCAACAGACAGGGGGCAATCAGCCCCAGCATTTT.

The J gene is TRBJ1-1, the V gene TRBV4-1; TRBD1 matches 7 bases. Trimming removed 0 bases from V and 5 bases from J; junction bases left unmatched: 6. The V gene's germline CDR1 is MGHRA and CDR2 YSYEKL. The CDR3 runs to 15 residues. The CDR3 loop is CASSQEGQLVTEAFF. For the CDR3, the DNA is TGCGCCAGCAGCCAAGAGGGACAGCTAGTAACTGAAGCTTTCTTT.

CDR3 DNA: TGTGCCAGTAGACAGGGGAACTATGGCTACACCTTC. It yields the protein CASRQGNYGYTF. The rearrangement links TRBV27 to TRBJ1-2, with TRBD1 matching over 8 bases. Per the germline V gene, CDR1 is MNHEY and CDR2 is SMNVEV (reference sequence). With V trimmed by 9 bases and J by 2 bases, 2 bases remained unmatched. This CDR3 spans 12 amino acids.

The genes are TRBV7-2 and TRBJ2-5, with D perhaps matching TRBD2 (5 bases). V dropped 2 bases and J dropped 0 bases, with 13 bases sitting between them. CDR3 length: 16 amino acids. CDR1 and CDR2 from the germline V gene are SGHTA and FQGNSA. CDR3 coding DNA: TGTGCCAGCAGCTTACACCAGACGGGAAACCAAGAGACCCAGTACTTC. Its translation: CASSLHQTGNQETQYF.

The rearrangement joins TRBV5-6 to TRBJ2-7; TRBD1 might be the D (6 bases). V was clipped by 4 bases and J by 4 bases, with 18 bases between them. This CDR3 spans 15 amino acids. CDR1 and CDR2 (germline): SGHDT, YYEEEE. The CDR3 is CASSESWTDLYEQYV. For the CDR3, the DNA is TGTGCCAGCAGCGAGTCTTGGACAGACCTTTACGAGCAGTACGTC.

The chain recombines TRBV7-9 with TRBJ2-3; D ambiguous. Germline CDR1 reads SEHNR; CDR2 reads FQNEAQ (reference sequence). This CDR3 comprises 12 residues. With 3 bases removed from V and 6 bases from J, the gap between germline ends came to 7 bases. The CDR3 bases are TGTGCCAGCAGCTTTAGGCGGGATACGCAGTATTTT. Protein product: CASSFRRDTQYF.

The chain combines TRBV7-8 with TRBJ2-3, with D possibly being TRBD2 (5 bases). CDR1 and CDR2 from the germline V gene are SGHVS and FQNEAQ. V was clipped by 3 bases and J by 6 bases, with 16 bases between them. The CDR3 is 15 residues long. CDR3 amino acids: CASSFTDYLRDTQYF. CDR3 DNA: TGTGCCAGCAGCTTCACAGACTACCTAAGGGATACGCAGTATTTT.

The chain carries TRBV28 and TRBJ2-1, with TRBD2 matching 15 bases. Germline-derived CDR1 and CDR2 are MDHEN and SYDVKM. With 4 bases clipped from V and 4 bases from J, the junction kept 11 bases outside the gene matches. The CDR3 consists of 19 residues. The CDR3 DNA reads as TGTGCCAGCAGTTCCTCCCCCGGGACTAGCGGGGGGATTTACAATGAGCAGTTCTTC. Translation: CASSSSPGTSGGIYNEQFF.

This clone was detected a few times. The V gene is TRBV13, the J gene TRBJ2-2; D is perhaps TRBD1 (5 bases). With 0 bases removed from V and 3 bases from J, the gap between germline ends came to 8 bases. The germline V gene has CDR1 PRHDT and CDR2 FYEKMQ (reference sequence). There are 15 residues in the CDR3. CDR3 loop: CASSLGGRDTGELFF. CDR3 bases: TGTGCCAGCAGCTTAGGAGGCAGGGACACCGGGGAGCTGTTTTTT.

The J gene is TRBJ2-7, the V gene TRBV7-2; TRBD2 agrees at 10 bases. The CDR3 length is 15 residues. The trim removed 2 bases at V and 7 bases at J, leaving 8 bases unmatched. Germline lookup yields CDR1 SGHTA and CDR2 FQGNSA. The CDR3 here is CASSLTLAGEDEQYF. In DNA, the CDR3 is TGTGCCAGCAGCTTAACCCTAGCGGGAGAAGATGAGCAGTACTTC.

The chain joins TRBV19 to TRBJ1-3; the D gene is possibly TRBD1 (5 bases). The germline V gene has CDR1 LNHDA and CDR2 SQIVND (reference sequence). The CDR3 extends over 14 amino acids. V was pared by 7 bases and J by 8 bases, with 18 bases between. The CDR3 sequence is CASTDRGFIDTIYF. The CDR3 DNA sequence: TGTGCCAGTACCGACCGGGGGTTTATAGACACCATATATTTT.

The gene calls are TRBV4-1 and TRBJ1-3; the D gene is possibly TRBD1 (5 bases). This CDR3 is built from 17 residues. V lost 4 bases, J lost 4 bases, and 20 bases lay in between. Germline CDR1 is MGHRA and CDR2 is YSYEKL. DNA of the CDR3: TGCGCCAGCAGCCCCGAGAGCCAGGGCCGGGCAGGAAACACCATATATTTT. It encodes CASSPESQGRAGNTIYF.

The gene calls are TRBV5-1 and TRBJ1-2; 8 nucleotides line up with TRBD1. The germline gives CDR1 SGHRS, CDR2 YFSETQ. This CDR3 contains 13 residues. With V trimmed by 4 bases and J by 6 bases, 5 bases remained unmatched. In DNA form, the CDR3 reads TGCGCCAGCAGCCCGGACAGGGTGGATGGCTACACCTTC. This translates into CASSPDRVDGYTF.

The rearrangement uses TRBV2 and TRBJ1-3; D gene unclear. The V end lost 4 bases, the J end lost 1 base, and 8 bases lay between the germline ends. The CDR3 is 14 residues long. Germline CDR1 and CDR2: SNHLY and FYNNEI. Here the CDR3 DNA reads TGTGCCAGCAGTGGCCGGGGTTCTGGAAACACCATATATTTT. Translating it yields CASSGRGSGNTIYF.

This clone has a handful of counts. V and J are TRBV5-1 and TRBJ1-4; perhaps TRBD1 as D (6 bases). CDR1 is SGHRS and CDR2 is YFSETQ in the germline V gene. This CDR3 spans 14 amino acids. V shed 4 bases and J shed 3 bases, with 10 bases lying between them. The CDR3 DNA sequence: TGCGCCAGCAGCACGGACAGCTCTAATGAAAAACTGTTTTTT. Protein product: CASSTDSSNEKLFF.

The chain links TRBV5-1 to TRBJ1-6, with D unclear. The germline V gene encodes CDR1 SGHRS and CDR2 YFSETQ. Trimming removed 3 bases at V and 7 bases at J, with 8 bases between. The CDR3 has 13 amino acids. The CDR3 bases are TGCGCCAGCAGCTCGGGGTTGAATTCACCCCTCCACTTT. Amino acids: CASSSGLNSPLHF.

The chain is built from TRBV2 and TRBJ1-1, with D possibly TRBD1 on 5 matching bases. Germline CDR1 SNHLY, CDR2 FYNNEI. The CDR3 has 13 residues. V lost 7 bases to trimming and J lost 6 bases, with 15 bases between them. In nucleotides, the CDR3 is TGTGCCAGCACCCCTCCGGGGGTCGCTGAAGCTTTCTTT. This translates into CASTPPGVAEAFF. Full variable domain (rest looked up from reference TRBV2 and TRBJ1-1): EPEVTQTPSHQVTQMGQEVILRCVPISNHLYFYWYRQILGQKVEFLVSFYNNEISEKSEIFDDQFSVERPDGSNFTLKIRSTKLEDSAMYFCASTPPGVAEAFFGQGTRLTVV.